This T cell receptor (beta chain) was documented in a study of blood T cell repertoires in COVID-19 (dated by TCRdb to 2019 to 2021). Describing the broader study: Samples from collaborators originated in the United States, Italy and Spain and spanned both the acute and convalescent phases of COVID-19. Samples came from the ongoing ImmuneRACE study (first 160 participants) plus 1,254 subjects from 6 global collaborators. Deeply sampled blood TCRbeta repertoires from subjects exposed to, actively infected with, or recovered from COVID-19 were included in the dataset. A freely available public database, intended as a resource for researchers studying the immune response to SARS-CoV-2, is where the repertoires were released. The prospective study material was composed of cDNA or gDNA derived from T cells, B-cell-depleted T cells, or PBMCs. Where HLA class I and class II types were available, the types were taken from metadata supplied by the sample provider, not from assay-based typing. The sample metadata nearly always contained a de-identified subject ID, COVID-19 status, age in years and sex.

A remark on this clone: Its antigen is still unknown. It has no much larger one-base neighbor in the sample; base qualities were not kept.

A second Seattle source provided samples from volunteer blood donors who had recovered from COVID-19. Each collaborating institution followed its own protocols to collect whole blood in K2EDTA tubes. Collaborator samples were shipped for TCRbeta analysis as frozen whole blood, isolated PBMCs, or DNA extracted from either sample type. Sequences KGHDR (CDR1) and SFDVKD (CDR2) are obtained from the germline V gene. Measured from the cysteine to the phenylalanine, the CDR3 is 15 residues long. Only the CDR3 DNA stays, 45 bases, in frame from base 1. The trim is 1 base for V and 5 bases for J, with a gap of 12 bases between the germline ends. TCRbeta CDR3 regions were amplified from genomic DNA using the immunoSEQ Assay, a bias-controlled multiplex PCR. The paper's data handling went like this. Within the assay, amplification of reference gene primers was used to estimate how many nucleated cells each sample contained. Sequence reads were collapsed and filtered to measure the absolute abundance of every unique TCRbeta CDR3 rearrangement. For each sample, productive Simpson clonality was calculated as the square root of Simpson's diversity index over productive rearrangements. TCRdb took over this immuneACCESS table, retaining in-frame rearrangements with V and J assigned. Such tables are incomplete; in checked studies, under half of the missing clones stem from an unresolved V gene, and the remainder is unexplained. The V and J calls and clone size are taken from that table; D and trimming were inferred from the DNA. In this sample the table shows about 300,000 clones, about 80% of which occur a single time. The top ten clonotypes cover 9.4% of the sample.

General study outcomes and caveats: How much clinical and demographic metadata was included differed by source and by participant, and the metadata was provided uncurated.

The chain is made from TRBV24-1 and TRBJ2-3, and possibly TRBD2, on 7 matching bases. The sequencing input was peripheral blood. The TCR sequence derives from a woman aged 45-60 years who had recovered from COVID-19. The CDR3 region: CATSDFGGQVDTQYF. The DNA sequence is as follows: TGTGCCACCAGTGATTTCGGGGGGCAGGTAGATACGCAGTATTTT.